Described below is a single T cell receptor (beta chain) sequence and its context. The antigen remains undetermined. The record originates from a study of long-term antiretroviral therapy in people with HIV. This was the immunoSEQ v3.0 assay at survey level. Libraries were prepared by immunoSEQ multiplex PCR; TCRdb keeps only in-frame clonotypes and omits some of them. The data show some 21,000 clones, around 87% seen once. Inclusion required at least two post-ART and at least one pre-ART PBMC samples. In each sample, roughly 0.95-10 million cryopreserved PBMC were present before DNA extraction. Study-level results: Controls had broader CDR3 length ranges than HIV repertoires did.

This CDR3 comprises 18 residues. Trimming removed 4 bases from V and 0 bases from J, with 19 bases in between. Germline V gene sequence: CDR1 SGHTA, CDR2 FQGTGA. The source material was unsorted PBMCs, sampled 0.2 years before starting antiretroviral therapy. This receptor was obtained from a man younger than 30 with HIV. This chain uses TRBV7-3 with TRBJ2-1; D might be TRBD1 or TRBD2, each matching 7 bases. In nucleotides, the CDR3 is TGTGCCAGCAGCTCCTGGGGAGGGGGCCTCAGCTCCTACAATGAGCAGTTCTTC. Its translation is CASSSWGGGLSSYNEQFF. The full variable domain, with the rest looked up from reference TRBV7-3 and TRBJ2-1, is GAGVSQTPSNKVTEKGKYVELRCDPISGHTALYWYRQSLGQGPEFLIYFQGTGAADDSGLPNDRFFAVRPEGSVSTLKIQRTERGDSAVYLCASSSWGGGLSSYNEQFFGPGTRLTVL.